What follows are 31 T cell receptor beta chains derived from one specimen sequenced in a study of human T cells and chemical hapten exposure (dated by TCRdb to about 2021). Explained via the paper, the time point label denotes: patch test 1, 2 weeks after DPC sensitization. The sample's treatment or condition label, in plain terms: therapeutic diphenylcyclopropenone sensitization with weekly scalp DPC. The library was made by RACE. Sequenced using a NextSeq 500. Clones were called with MiXCR by TCRdb after fastp trimmed the public reads at Q25, and only in-frame beta chains were retained. One record per CDR3 amino acid sequence lists the most common genes and DNA. This sample gives around 120,000 distinct CDR3 sequences in total; 12% to 15% of them show up just once. In total, the top ten clones hold 0.92% of the sample. The material was whole blood, obtained in connection with sensitization to the hapten diphenylcyclopropenone (DPC). The source is a man between 18 and 35 years old with alopecia areata. Some clones in this sample may be carry-over from other donors' samples.

This clonotype was seen only a few times. The genes are TRBV10-3 and TRBJ1-6; tentative D call: TRBD1 (5 bases). CDR1 is ENHRY, CDR2 SYGVKD, per germline. The CDR3 covers 12 residues. Trimming pared 3 bases from V and 9 bases from J, leaving 6 bases between. In nucleotides, the CDR3 is TGTGCCATCAGTGAAGGGGTTTCACCCCTCCACTTT. Residues: CAISEGVSPLHF.

This clonotype was counted at least ten times. This sequence joins TRBV6-5 and TRBJ2-1; D is perhaps TRBD2 (5 bases). This CDR3 has 14 amino acids. The germline V gene has CDR1 MNHEY and CDR2 SVGAGI. V shed 5 bases and J shed 4 bases, with 12 bases lying between them. This CDR3 reads CASSPGVQYNEQFF. The CDR3 nucleotides read TGTGCCAGCAGTCCCGGGGTACAATACAATGAGCAGTTCTTC.

The J gene is TRBJ1-2, the V gene TRBV27, with D unresolved. Germline CDR1 is MNHEY and CDR2 is SMNVEV (reference sequence). CDR3 length: 16 amino acids. Trimming shortened V by 0 bases and J by 1 base, and 12 bases separated the two germline ends. This CDR3 is CASSLSRVAHNYGYTF. In DNA, the CDR3 is TGTGCCAGCAGTTTATCGAGGGTAGCCCATAACTATGGCTACACCTTC.

The genes are TRBV7-8 and TRBJ2-7; tentative D call: TRBD1 (5 bases). There are 17 residues in the CDR3. Germline V gene sequence: CDR1 SGHVS, CDR2 FQNEAQ. Trimming pared 4 bases from V and 3 bases from J, leaving 22 bases between. CDR3 region: CASSSRAPGSSYYEQYF. The CDR3 coding sequence is TGTGCCAGCAGCTCCAGGGCCCCAGGAAGCTCCTACTACGAGCAGTACTTC.

This clonotype showed up many times. The rearrangement joins TRBV9 to TRBJ1-6, with TRBD1 as a possible D gene (5 bases). The CDR3 has 16 amino acids. V was trimmed by 0 bases and J by 0 bases, leaving 7 bases between them. Germline CDR1 and CDR2: SGDLS and YYNGEE. For the CDR3, the DNA is TGTGCCAGCAGCGTAGAGGGGAGCTCCTATAATTCACCCCTCCACTTT. Its protein product is CASSVEGSSYNSPLHF.

In this sample, this clonotype turned up a few times. The rearrangement uses TRBV7-3 and TRBJ1-4, with 7 bases identical to TRBD1. J lost 8 bases, V lost 1 base, and 7 bases had no gene match. In germline, CDR1 is SGHTA, CDR2 FQGTGA. The CDR3 length is 15 residues. The CDR3 protein is CASSLNSGGGEKLFF. DNA of the CDR3: TGTGCCAGCAGCTTAAACTCAGGGGGAGGCGAAAAACTGTTTTTT. Drawing the rest from reference TRBV7-3 and TRBJ1-4, the complete variable domain is GAGVSQTPSNKVTEKGKYVELRCDPISGHTALYWYRQSLGQGPEFLIYFQGTGAADDSGLPNDRFFAVRPEGSVSTLKIQRTERGDSAVYLCASSLNSGGGEKLFFGSGTQLSVL.

V gene TRBV29-1 combines with J gene TRBJ2-7; D is ambiguous. Trimming stripped 6 bases from V and 4 bases from J, with 10 bases between. This CDR3 comprises 11 residues. Germline V gives CDR1 SQVTM, CDR2 ANQGSEA. CDR3 loop: CSVEWKYEQYF. In nucleotides, the CDR3 is TGCAGCGTGGAATGGAAATACGAGCAGTACTTC.

This chain uses TRBV7-6 with TRBJ2-1; unclear D gene. Germline CDR1 is SGHVS and CDR2 is FNYEAQ. The CDR3 is 13 amino acids. V shed 1 base and J shed 8 bases, with 9 bases lying between them. The CDR3 loop reads CASSLEAVDEQFF. The CDR3 DNA follows: TGTGCCAGCAGCTTAGAAGCAGTAGATGAGCAGTTCTTC.

This sequence joins TRBV19 and TRBJ1-5; no reliable D call. The CDR3 is 13 residues long. CDR1 and CDR2 (germline): LNHDA, SQIVND (reference sequence). The V end was cut by 2 bases, the J end by 7 bases, with 9 bases between. CDR3 nucleotides: TGTGCCAGTAGTATAATAGCGCTACAGCCCCAGCATTTT. Its translation is CASSIIALQPQHF.

This clonotype has a count of ten or more. The V call is TRBV4-3, the J call TRBJ1-1; D might be TRBD1 (6 bases). This CDR3 is 15 amino acids long. Germline V gene data show CDR1 as LGHNA and CDR2 as YSLEER. V lost 0 bases, J lost 1 base, and 9 bases lay in between. This CDR3 is CASSQELGANTEAFF. In DNA form, the CDR3 reads TGCGCCAGCAGCCAAGAGCTGGGGGCGAACACTGAAGCTTTCTTT.

This clonotype was detected many times. The V and J genes are TRBV28 and TRBJ1-3, with 8 bases that match TRBD1. There are 16 residues in the CDR3. V was clipped by 5 bases and J by 3 bases; unmatched bases: 9. The V gene's germline CDR1 is MDHEN and CDR2 SYDVKM. CDR3 coding DNA: TGTGCCAGCAGTCCTATTTTAGGACAGGGTGGAAACACCATATATTTT. Amino acid sequence: CASSPILGQGGNTIYF.

This clonotype was counted only a few times. The rearrangement joins TRBV6-1 to TRBJ1-4; D perhaps matches TRBD1 (6 bases). In germline, CDR1 is MNHNS, CDR2 SASEGT. The CDR3 is 16 amino acids. V lost 10 bases and J lost 3, with 21 bases in between. The CDR3 sequence: CATYFARTDPNEKLFF. CDR3 nucleotides: TGTGCCACCTATTTCGCTCGGACAGACCCTAATGAAAAACTGTTTTTT.

This clonotype has just a few counts. The rearrangement uses TRBV7-9 and TRBJ2-3; D not resolved. In germline, CDR1 is SEHNR, CDR2 FQNEAQ (reference sequence). There are 16 residues in the CDR3. Deletions cut 4 bases from V and 2 bases from J, with 16 bases between. The CDR3 sequence is CASSYDPQRDTDTQYF. The CDR3 coding sequence is TGTGCCAGCAGCTACGACCCCCAACGAGACACAGATACGCAGTATTTT.

This clonotype showed up just a few times. The chain links TRBV29-1 to TRBJ2-7; D might be TRBD1 (6 bases). The CDR3 is 12 residues long. Germline V gene lookup returns CDR1 SQVTM and CDR2 ANQGSEA. Trimming stripped 7 bases from V and 2 bases from J, with 12 bases between. The CDR3 coding sequence is TGCAGCGCTACGACAGGACCCTACGAGCAGTACTTC. It yields the protein CSATTGPYEQYF.

This chain uses TRBV12-3 or TRBV12-4 with TRBJ2-2; D unresolved. V was trimmed by 8 bases and J by 3 bases, leaving 16 bases between them. The CDR3 is made up of 15 amino acids. This chain's CDR3 is CASASPAADTGELFF. For the CDR3, the DNA is TGTGCCAGCGCCTCGCCGGCGGCGGACACCGGGGAGCTGTTTTTT.

This clonotype was seen more than once but under ten times. The gene calls are TRBV6-1 and TRBJ1-5; a weak D match, TRBD1 (5 bases). Germline V gives CDR1 MNHNS, CDR2 SASEGT. CDR3 size: 13 residues. With 6 bases removed from V and 7 bases from J, the gap between germline ends came to 13 bases. CDR3 sequence: CASSGDSYQPQHF. The CDR3 region has the DNA TGTGCCAGCAGCGGAGACAGTTACCAGCCCCAGCATTTT.

At least ten counts were recorded for this clonotype. The V and J genes are TRBV4-2 and TRBJ1-4, with a weak D call TRBD1 (6 bases). The germline CDR1 and CDR2 sequences are LGHNA and YNFKEQ. V was pared by 0 bases and J by 4 bases, with 15 bases between. The CDR3 sequence is 17 residues long. The CDR3 DNA follows: TGTGCCAGCAGCCAAGAGGGGGGCCGGGCTTATAATGAAAAACTGTTTTTT. This encodes CASSQEGGRAYNEKLFF.

This clonotype was recorded a few times. The chain joins TRBV6-5 to TRBJ2-7; D gene ambiguous. Germline V lookup: CDR1 MNHEY, CDR2 SVGAGI. Deletions cut 2 bases from V and 7 bases from J, with 6 bases between. This CDR3 is 11 amino acids long. The CDR3 spells CASSYLREQYF. The DNA of the CDR3 is TGTGCCAGCAGTTACCTGAGGGAGCAGTACTTC.

The chain has TRBV3-1 and TRBJ1-1; D might be TRBD1 (6 bases). The V end lost 0 bases, the J end lost 5 bases, and 13 bases lay between the germline ends. CDR1 is LGHDT, CDR2 YNNKEL, per germline (reference sequence). The CDR3 is 15 amino acids. The chain's CDR3 is CASSQEGRGNTEAFF. The CDR3 DNA follows: TGTGCCAGCAGCCAAGAAGGCAGGGGAAATACTGAAGCTTTCTTT.

This clonotype was detected a few times. CDR3 loop: CASRGRFRTGSYEQYF. CDR3 in DNA: TGTGCCAGCAGGGGCCGGTTTCGGACAGGCTCCTACGAGCAGTACTTC. The chain is built from TRBV28 and TRBJ2-7; 7 bases agree with TRBD1. The CDR3 is made up of 16 amino acids. V trimming: 6 bases; J trimming: 0 bases; junction bases outside the gene matches: 11. Germline CDR1 reads MDHEN; CDR2 reads SYDVKM. Full variable domain (missing parts from reference TRBV28 and TRBJ2-7): DVKVTQSSRYLVKRTGEKVFLECVQDMDHENMFWYRQDPGLGLRLIYFSYDVKMKEKGDIPEGYSVSREKKERFSLILESASTNQTSMYLCASRGRFRTGSYEQYFGPGTRLTVT.

This clonotype was recorded at least ten times. J is TRBJ2-1 and V is TRBV11-2; 9 bases align to TRBD1. CDR3 size: 16 residues. Germline values: CDR1 SGHAT, CDR2 FQNNGV. V was pared by 5 bases and J by 6 bases, with 11 bases of the junction left unmatched. This chain's CDR3 is CASSPSPGQGVNEQFF. For the CDR3, the DNA is TGTGCCAGCAGCCCATCTCCGGGACAGGGTGTCAATGAGCAGTTCTTC. The whole variable domain, remainder taken from reference TRBV11-2 and TRBJ2-1, is EAGVAQSPRYKIIEKRQSVAFWCNPISGHATLYWYQQILGQGPKLLIQFQNNGVVDDSQLPKDRFSAERLKGVDSTLKIQPAKLEDSAVYLCASSPSPGQGVNEQFFGPGTRLTVL.

This clonotype has at least ten counts. The genes are TRBV7-6 and TRBJ2-7; TRBD2 matches at 7 bases. The CDR3 is 14 amino acids. The ends lost 1 base at V and 4 bases at J; junction bases unmatched: 4. Germline CDR1 reads SGHVS; CDR2 reads FNYEAQ. The CDR3 loop reads CASSLGSSGYEQYF. In DNA form, the CDR3 reads TGTGCCAGCAGCTTAGGTTCTAGCGGATACGAGCAGTACTTC.

In this sample, this clonotype turned up many times. The rearrangement joins TRBV3-1 to TRBJ2-7; D could derive from TRBD1 or TRBD2 (5 bases each). Deletions cut 4 bases from V and 0 bases from J, with 13 bases between. There are 15 residues in the CDR3. From germline, CDR1 is LGHDT and CDR2 YNNKEL (reference sequence). The CDR3 coding sequence is TGTGCCAGCAGCCTACTTGGGGGTGTCTCCTACGAGCAGTACTTC. Translation gives CASSLLGGVSYEQYF.

The chain joins TRBV7-9 to TRBJ2-3; TRBD1 or TRBD2 may be the D gene (5 bases each). The germline gives CDR1 SEHNR, CDR2 FQNEAQ (reference sequence). Trimming removed 5 bases at V and 3 bases at J, with 12 bases between. This CDR3 is built from 14 residues. CDR3 DNA: TGTGCCAGCAGCCCCCCGGGGCCGACAGATACGCAGTATTTT. This codes for CASSPPGPTDTQYF.

This clonotype has just a few counts. The rearrangement joins TRBV2 to TRBJ2-7; D gene uncertain. V was trimmed by 0 bases and J by 6 bases, leaving 9 bases between them. CDR1 SNHLY and CDR2 FYNNEI come from the germline V gene. The CDR3 sequence is 13 residues long. Here the CDR3 DNA reads TGTGCCAGCAGTGAAGCCGGGCCAACCGAGCAGTACGTC. Translating gives CASSEAGPTEQYV.

The chain joins TRBV7-6 to TRBJ2-3; no definite D call. Germline loops: CDR1 SGHVS, CDR2 FNYEAQ. The V end was cut by 7 bases, the J end by 2 bases, with 10 bases between. This CDR3 contains 13 residues. The CDR3 bases are TGTGCCAGCATGCGAGACCTCACAGATACGCAGTATTTT. Its translation is CASMRDLTDTQYF.

CDR3 sequence: CSVGGHRVSEDGYTF. In DNA form, the CDR3 reads TGCAGCGTTGGAGGTCACAGGGTTTCGGAGGATGGCTACACCTTC. The V call is TRBV29-1, the J call TRBJ1-2, with D possibly TRBD1 on 6 matching bases. CDR3 length: 15 residues. Trimming took 4 bases from V and 6 from J, leaving 21 bases between them. Germline V gene data show CDR1 as SQVTM and CDR2 as ANQGSEA.

The chain joins TRBV6-5 to TRBJ1-1, with 11 bases fitting TRBD1. J was trimmed by 4 bases and V by 0 bases; bases with no gene match: 1. Germline V gives CDR1 MNHEY, CDR2 SVGAGI. The CDR3 contains 15 residues. CDR3 DNA sequence: TGTGCCAGCAGTTACTCCGGGACAGGGGGCACTGAAGCTTTCTTT. Translation: CASSYSGTGGTEAFF.

This clonotype showed up many times. This chain connects TRBV4-2 to TRBJ1-1; TRBD1 might be the D (5 bases). Germline V CDR1 and CDR2: LGHNA, YNFKEQ. The length of the CDR3 is 15 residues. Trimming shortened V by 0 bases and J by 0 bases, and 8 bases separated the two germline ends. The CDR3 here is CASSQEGVMNTEAFF. Here the CDR3 DNA reads TGTGCCAGCAGCCAAGAAGGGGTAATGAACACTGAAGCTTTCTTT.

This clonotype was seen a few times. This chain joins TRBV6-2 or TRBV6-3 and TRBJ2-6; 7 bases agree with TRBD1. This CDR3 is 17 amino acids long. After removal of 5 bases from V and 3 bases from J, the junction contained 10 bases not matched to a gene. Germline V gene sequence: CDR1 MNHEY, CDR2 SVGEGT. CDR3 protein: CASSTLQGKYGANVLTF. CDR3 coding DNA: TGTGCCAGCAGTACCCTACAGGGGAAGTATGGGGCCAACGTCCTGACTTTC.

This clonotype came up a few times. The chain couples TRBV19 to TRBJ1-5; no reliable D call. CDR1 and CDR2 from the germline V gene are LNHDA and SQIVND (reference sequence). The CDR3 length is 13 residues. With 5 bases removed from V and 5 bases from J, the gap between germline ends came to 10 bases. CDR3 sequence reads: CASSGFSYQPQHF. The CDR3 nucleotides read TGTGCCAGTAGTGGGTTCAGCTATCAGCCCCAGCATTTT.